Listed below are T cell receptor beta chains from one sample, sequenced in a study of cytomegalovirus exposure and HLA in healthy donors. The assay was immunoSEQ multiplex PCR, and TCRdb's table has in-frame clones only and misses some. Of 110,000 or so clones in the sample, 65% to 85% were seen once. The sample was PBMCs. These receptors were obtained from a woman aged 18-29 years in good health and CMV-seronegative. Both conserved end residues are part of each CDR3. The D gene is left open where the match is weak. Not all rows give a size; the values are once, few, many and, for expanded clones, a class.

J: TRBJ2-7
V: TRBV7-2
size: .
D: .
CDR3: CASSLGTYEQYF
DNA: TGTGCCAGCAGCTTAGGGACATACGAGCAGTACTTC

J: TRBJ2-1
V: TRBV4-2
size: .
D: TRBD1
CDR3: CASSQAQGNNEQFF
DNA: TGTGCCAGCAGCCAGGCACAGGGGAACAATGAGCAGTTCTTC

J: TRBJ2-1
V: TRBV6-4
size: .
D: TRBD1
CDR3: CASRSGQGVVGEQFF
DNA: TGTGCCAGCAGATCGGGACAGGGGGTAGTGGGTGAGCAGTTCTTC

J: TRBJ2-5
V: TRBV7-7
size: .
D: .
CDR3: CASSLGADQETQYF
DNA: TGTGCTAGCAGCTTAGGGGCAGACCAAGAGACCCAGTACTTC

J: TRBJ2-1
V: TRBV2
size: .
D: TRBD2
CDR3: CASSGPRLAGGQGNEQFF
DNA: TGTGCCAGCAGTGGACCCCGACTAGCGGGGGGGCAGGGCAATGAGCAGTTCTTC

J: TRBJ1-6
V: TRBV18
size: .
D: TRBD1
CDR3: CASSPRGQGSYNSPLHF
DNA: TGTGCCAGCTCACCAAGGGGACAGGGCTCCTATAATTCACCCCTCCACTTT

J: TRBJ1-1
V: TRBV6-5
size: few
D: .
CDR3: CASSYRAIKNTEAFF
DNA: TGTGCCAGCAGTTACAGAGCAATTAAGAACACTGAAGCTTTCTTT

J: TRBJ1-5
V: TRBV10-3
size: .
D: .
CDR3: CAIKQGLESNQPQHF
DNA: TGTGCCATCAAGCAGGGTCTGGAGAGCAATCAGCCCCAGCATTTT

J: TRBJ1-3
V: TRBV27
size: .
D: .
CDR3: CASRSRNSGNTIYF
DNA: TGTGCCAGCAGATCGCGGAACTCTGGAAACACCATATATTTT

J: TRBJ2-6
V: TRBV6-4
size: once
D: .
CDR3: CASRPSGANVLTF
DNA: TGTGCCAGTCGTCCCTCTGGGGCCAACGTCCTGACTTTC

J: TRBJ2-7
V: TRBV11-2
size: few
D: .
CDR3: CASSLDPTKSYEQYF
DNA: TGTGCCAGCAGCTTAGACCCGACAAAGAGCTACGAGCAGTACTTC

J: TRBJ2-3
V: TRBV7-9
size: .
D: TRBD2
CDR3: CASSLEAGGRLDTQYF
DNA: TGTGCCAGCAGCTTAGAGGCGGGAGGAAGACTGGATACGCAGTATTTT

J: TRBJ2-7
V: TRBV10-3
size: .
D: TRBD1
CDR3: CAISETGGQNEQYF
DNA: TGTGCCATCAGTGAAACAGGGGGTCAGAACGAGCAGTACTTC

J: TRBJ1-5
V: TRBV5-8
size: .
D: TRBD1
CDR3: CASRPGQGHSNQPQHF
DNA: TGTGCCAGCAGGCCCGGACAGGGGCATAGCAATCAGCCCCAGCATTTT

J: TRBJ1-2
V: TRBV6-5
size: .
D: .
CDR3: CASSYSPGSSYGYTF
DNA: TGTGCCAGCAGTTACTCGCCGGGATCGAGCTATGGCTACACCTTC

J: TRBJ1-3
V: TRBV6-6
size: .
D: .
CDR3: CASSPISREKNTIYF
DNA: TGTGCCAGCAGCCCCATTTCCCGGGAAAAAAACACCATATATTTT

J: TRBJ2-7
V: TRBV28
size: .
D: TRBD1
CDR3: CASTNRDRGSYEQYF
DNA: TGTGCCAGCACTAACCGGGACAGGGGCTCCTACGAGCAGTACTTC

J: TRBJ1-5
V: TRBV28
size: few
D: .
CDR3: CASSPTGHLRPQHF
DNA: TGTGCCAGCAGCCCAACAGGTCACCTTCGGCCCCAGCATTTT

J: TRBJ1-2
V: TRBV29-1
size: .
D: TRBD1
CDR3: CSVEIRDRGRHGYTF
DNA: TGCAGCGTTGAAATCCGGGACAGGGGGCGACATGGCTACACCTTC

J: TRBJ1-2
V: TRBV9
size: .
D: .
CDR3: CASGPPTGYTF
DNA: TGTGCCAGCGGGCCCCCCACGGGCTACACCTTC

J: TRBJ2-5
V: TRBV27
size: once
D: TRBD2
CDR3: CASSLSSLGTSDQETQYF
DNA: TGTGCCAGCAGTTTATCTTCTCTCGGGACTAGCGACCAAGAGACCCAGTACTTC

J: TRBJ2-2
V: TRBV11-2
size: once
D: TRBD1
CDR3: CASSLTTGAGELFF
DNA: TGTGCCAGCAGCCTCACAACAGGGGCCGGGGAGCTGTTTTTT

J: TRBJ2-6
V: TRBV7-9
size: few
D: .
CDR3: CASSPQGSGANVLTF
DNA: TGTGCCAGCAGCCCCCAGGGATCTGGGGCCAACGTCCTGACTTTC

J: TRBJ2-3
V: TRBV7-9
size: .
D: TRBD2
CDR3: CASSPQWAGGTDTQYF
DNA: TGTGCCAGCAGCCCCCAGTGGGCGGGAGGCACAGATACGCAGTATTTT

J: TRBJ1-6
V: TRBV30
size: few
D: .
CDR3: CAWSKAGVSPLHF
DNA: TGTGCCTGGAGTAAGGCGGGGGTCTCACCCCTCCACTTT

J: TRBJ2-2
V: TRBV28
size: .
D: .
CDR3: CASKSYRVNTGELFF
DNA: TGTGCCAGCAAATCCTACAGGGTCAACACCGGGGAGCTGTTTTTT

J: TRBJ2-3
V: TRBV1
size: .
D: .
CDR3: CTSSQVRSSTGIHTQYF
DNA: TGCACCAGCAGCCAAGTTAGGTCTTCGACTGGTATACATACGCAGTATTTT

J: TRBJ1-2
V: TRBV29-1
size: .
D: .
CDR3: CSVEDLDGYTF
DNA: TGCAGCGTTGAAGATCTCGATGGCTACACCTTC

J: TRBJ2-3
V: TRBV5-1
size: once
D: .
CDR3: CASSSQVADTQYF
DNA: TGCGCCAGCAGCAGCCAGGTGGCAGATACGCAGTATTTT

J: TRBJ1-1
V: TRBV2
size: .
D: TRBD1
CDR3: CASSEWTGGIDTEAFF
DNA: TGTGCCAGCAGTGAATGGACAGGGGGGATCGACACTGAAGCTTTCTTT

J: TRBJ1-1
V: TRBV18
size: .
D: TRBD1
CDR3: CASRAQAETGAEAFF
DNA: TGTGCCAGCCGAGCTCAAGCGGAAACAGGGGCTGAAGCTTTCTTT

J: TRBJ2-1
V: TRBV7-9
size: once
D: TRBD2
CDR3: CASSRSGGTSYNEQFF
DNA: TGTGCCAGCAGCCGTAGCGGGGGAACCAGCTACAATGAGCAGTTCTTC

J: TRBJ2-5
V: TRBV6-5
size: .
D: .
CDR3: CASSYSYGDKETQYF
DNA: TGTGCCAGCAGTTACTCGTACGGGGACAAAGAGACCCAGTACTTC

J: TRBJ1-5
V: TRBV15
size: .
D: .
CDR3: CATSGAGSNQPQHF
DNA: TGTGCCACCAGCGGAGCAGGGAGCAATCAGCCCCAGCATTTT

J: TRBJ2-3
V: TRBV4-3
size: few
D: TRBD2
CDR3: CASSQDRIRGGKDTQYF
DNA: TGCGCCAGCAGCCAAGATAGAATCCGGGGGGGCAAAGATACGCAGTATTTT

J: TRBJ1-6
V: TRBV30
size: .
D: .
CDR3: CAWTGSDNSPLHF
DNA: TGTGCCTGGACAGGGTCAGATAATTCACCCCTCCACTTT

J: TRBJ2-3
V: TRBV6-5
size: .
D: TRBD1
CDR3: CASSYSPDRGITQYF
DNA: TGTGCCAGCAGTTACTCCCCCGACAGGGGAATAACGCAGTATTTT

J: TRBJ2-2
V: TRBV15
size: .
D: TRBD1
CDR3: CATSRGTGDTGELFF
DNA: TGTGCCACCAGCAGAGGTACAGGGGACACCGGGGAGCTGTTTTTT

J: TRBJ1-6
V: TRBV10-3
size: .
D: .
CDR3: CAISESMGAPNSPLHF
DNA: TGTGCCATCAGTGAGTCCATGGGGGCCCCTAATTCACCCCTCCACTTT

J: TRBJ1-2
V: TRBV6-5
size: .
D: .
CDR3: CAPWGPVPSYGYTF
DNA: TGTGCCCCATGGGGCCCCGTACCGAGCTATGGCTACACCTTC